This is a list of T cell receptor beta chains from one sample in a study of identical twins. TCRdb called the 5' RACE reads again in MiXCR, with one record for every CDR3 protein. There are fewer than 650,000 distinct CDR3 sequences in the sample; around 9.6% occur only once, and around 3% lies in the top ten. These data also formed part of another study, on yellow fever vaccine responses in identical twins.

The sequenced sample consisted of PBMCs. The receptors originated from a young woman in good health. Each CDR3 is given with its conserved first and last residue. D genes are given only for firm matches. Only some rows state a clone size, as once, few, many or a class for expanded clones.

size	V	D	J	DNA	CDR3
many	TRBV7-2	NA	TRBJ1-1	TGTGCCAGCAGTCGACTAGGAGACATGAACACTGAAGCTTTCTTT	CASSRLGDMNTEAFF
few	TRBV7-9	NA	TRBJ2-7	TGTGCCAGCAGCCTGATGGAAAGCTCCTACGAGCAGTACTTC	CASSLMESSYEQYF
NA	TRBV12-3/TRBV12-4	TRBD2	TRBJ2-1	TGTGCCAGCACCCGGGGAGGGATTAGCGGGAGGAATGAGCAGTTCTTC	CASTRGGISGRNEQFF
many	TRBV20-1	NA	TRBJ1-2	TGCAGTGCTAGAGATCGAGCAACAGCCTATGGCTACACCTTC	CSARDRATAYGYTF
few	TRBV25-1	NA	TRBJ2-3	TGTGCCAGCAGTCCGGGCAGGGAGTCCACAGATACGCAGTATTTT	CASSPGRESTDTQYF
NA	TRBV28	NA	TRBJ2-3	TGTGCCAGCAGGGAAGCGGGACACGCAACGATTGGCACAGATACGCAGTATTTT	CASREAGHATIGTDTQYF
NA	TRBV4-3	TRBD1	TRBJ2-1	TGCGCCAGCAGCCAAGACAGGGGGCTATCCTACGAGCAGTTCTTC	CASSQDRGLSYEQFF
NA	TRBV19	NA	TRBJ2-7	TGTGCCAGTAGTATAGCCGTCAACAGGGTCGACGAGCAGTACTTC	CASSIAVNRVDEQYF
NA	TRBV5-6	TRBD1	TRBJ2-1	TGTGCCAGCAGCCCGGGACAGGATGAGCAGTTCTTC	CASSPGQDEQFF
few	TRBV20-1	TRBD2	TRBJ2-5	TGCAGTGCCCCGGGACTAGCGGCGAACTTCCAAGAGACCCAGTACTTC	CSAPGLAANFQETQYF
many	TRBV6-2/TRBV6-3	TRBD2	TRBJ2-1	TGTGCCAGCATCTCCGGGACTAGCAATGAGCAGTTCTTC	CASISGTSNEQFF
few	TRBV11-1	TRBD2	TRBJ2-1	TGTGCCAGCAGCTCGCCCCGGGGGACTAGCGGGGTCCAAGGTGGTGAGCAGTTCTTC	CASSSPRGTSGVQGGEQFF
NA	TRBV27	NA	TRBJ2-1	TGTGCCAGCATTGGTGACAGTTACAATGAGCAGTTCTTC	CASIGDSYNEQFF
NA	TRBV29-1	NA	TRBJ2-4	TGCAGCGTTGAAGAGGTAACCAAAAACATTCAGTACTTC	CSVEEVTKNIQYF
NA	TRBV28	NA	TRBJ1-2	TGTGCCAGCAGTACACAGAAGTATGGCTACACCTTC	CASSTQKYGYTF
few	TRBV10-1	NA	TRBJ2-3	TGCGCCAGCAGTGAGTCGACCCAGGGAATGACAGATACGCAGTATTTT	CASSESTQGMTDTQYF
NA	TRBV20-1	NA	TRBJ2-1	TGCAGTGCTAGAGATCGACAACATGAGCAGTTCTTC	CSARDRQHEQFF
NA	TRBV2	NA	TRBJ2-1	TGTGCCAGCAGCGCCCGGATGCCGCCTGAGCAGTTCTTC	CASSARMPPEQFF
few	TRBV11-2	TRBD2	TRBJ2-3	TGTGCCAGCAGCTACCTACCATCGAGCGGGATATGGGACACAGATACGCAGTATTTT	CASSYLPSSGIWDTDTQYF
few	TRBV6-1	TRBD1	TRBJ2-3	TGTGCCAGCAGTGCCTGGGACAGGGAACCCACAGATACGCAGTATTTT	CASSAWDREPTDTQYF
few	TRBV7-9	TRBD1	TRBJ2-2	TGTGCCAGTACTCAGACAGGGGCCACCGGGGAGCTGTTTTTT	CASTQTGATGELFF
few	TRBV20-1	NA	TRBJ2-1	TGCAGTGCCCACATGGGGGATTACAATGAGCAGTTCTTC	CSAHMGDYNEQFF
few	TRBV5-1	NA	TRBJ2-3	TGCGCCAGCAGGACCTTACCTGGCACAGATACGCAGTATTTT	CASRTLPGTDTQYF
many	TRBV6-1	TRBD1	TRBJ2-1	TGTGCCAGACCGGGGACAGGCGGAGATGAGCAGTTCTTC	CARPGTGGDEQFF
many	TRBV3-1	NA	TRBJ2-5	TGTGCCAGCAGCCAATGGTCGGGCCAAGAGACCCAGTACTTC	CASSQWSGQETQYF
many	TRBV12-3/TRBV12-4	NA	TRBJ2-7	TGTGCCAGCAGTTTACAGTCCTACGAGCAGTACTTC	CASSLQSYEQYF
NA	TRBV11-2	NA	TRBJ1-2	TGTGCCAGCAGTCTGTCTCTGGGGCCTAACTATGGCTACACCTTC	CASSLSLGPNYGYTF
NA	TRBV12-3/TRBV12-4	NA	TRBJ2-1	TGTGCCATTAATGATTTGAGGAGCGGTGGCAATGAGCAGTTCTTC	CAINDLRSGGNEQFF
many	TRBV7-8	TRBD1	TRBJ2-1	TGTGCCAGCAGCTTGGACAGGCTCAATGAGCAGTTCTTC	CASSLDRLNEQFF
many	TRBV6-1	NA	TRBJ2-5	TGTGCCAGCACCCTAGGAGCGGGCAACCAAGAGACCCAGTACTTC	CASTLGAGNQETQYF
many	TRBV28	TRBD1	TRBJ2-1	TGTGCCAGCATCTATGGACAGGGGTTTAGGGGTGAGCAGTTCTTC	CASIYGQGFRGEQFF
few	TRBV13	TRBD2	TRBJ2-2	TGTGCCAGCAGCACCCAGCGGGAGGGCAACACCGGGGAGCTGTTTTTT	CASSTQREGNTGELFF
many	TRBV5-1	NA	TRBJ2-1	TGCGCCAGCAGCTCCGCCGGGACCGGGTTCACGGGCTCCTACAATGAGCAGTTCTTC	CASSSAGTGFTGSYNEQFF
NA	TRBV20-1	NA	TRBJ2-1	TGCAGTGCTAGGATCCTTTTCAATGAGCAGTTCTTC	CSARILFNEQFF
few	TRBV6-1	NA	TRBJ2-3	TGTGCCAGCAGTGAAGCCCAGGTCTTACGCACAGATACGCAGTATTTT	CASSEAQVLRTDTQYF
few	TRBV7-7	NA	TRBJ2-1	TGTGCTAGCAGCTCTAAACCTAAAGGCGAAGTAGGTTCTAATGAGCAGTTCTTC	CASSSKPKGEVGSNEQFF
few	TRBV7-9	NA	TRBJ2-7	TGTGCCAGCAGCTTCATCCCAGATTCCCTCGAGCAGTACTTC	CASSFIPDSLEQYF
few	TRBV29-1	NA	TRBJ2-3	TGCAGCGTTAACAGGGGAGGCGATACGCAGTATTTT	CSVNRGGDTQYF
few	TRBV19	NA	TRBJ2-1	TGTGCCAGTAGTATTTACAGACAGACCTACAATGAGCAGTTCTTC	CASSIYRQTYNEQFF
few	TRBV29-1	NA	TRBJ2-3	TGCAGCGTTGAAGATTCCCGGGCCAGCGGGAGCACAGATACGCAGTATTTT	CSVEDSRASGSTDTQYF
few	TRBV5-6	NA	TRBJ2-7	TGTGCCAGCAGCCCACCACGCGGTGGGCGGGCCAAGGTGGAGCAGTACTTC	CASSPPRGGRAKVEQYF
once	TRBV10-3	NA	TRBJ2-2	TGTGCCATCAGGAGAGGTGGCGGGGAGCTGTTTTTT	CAIRRGGGELFF